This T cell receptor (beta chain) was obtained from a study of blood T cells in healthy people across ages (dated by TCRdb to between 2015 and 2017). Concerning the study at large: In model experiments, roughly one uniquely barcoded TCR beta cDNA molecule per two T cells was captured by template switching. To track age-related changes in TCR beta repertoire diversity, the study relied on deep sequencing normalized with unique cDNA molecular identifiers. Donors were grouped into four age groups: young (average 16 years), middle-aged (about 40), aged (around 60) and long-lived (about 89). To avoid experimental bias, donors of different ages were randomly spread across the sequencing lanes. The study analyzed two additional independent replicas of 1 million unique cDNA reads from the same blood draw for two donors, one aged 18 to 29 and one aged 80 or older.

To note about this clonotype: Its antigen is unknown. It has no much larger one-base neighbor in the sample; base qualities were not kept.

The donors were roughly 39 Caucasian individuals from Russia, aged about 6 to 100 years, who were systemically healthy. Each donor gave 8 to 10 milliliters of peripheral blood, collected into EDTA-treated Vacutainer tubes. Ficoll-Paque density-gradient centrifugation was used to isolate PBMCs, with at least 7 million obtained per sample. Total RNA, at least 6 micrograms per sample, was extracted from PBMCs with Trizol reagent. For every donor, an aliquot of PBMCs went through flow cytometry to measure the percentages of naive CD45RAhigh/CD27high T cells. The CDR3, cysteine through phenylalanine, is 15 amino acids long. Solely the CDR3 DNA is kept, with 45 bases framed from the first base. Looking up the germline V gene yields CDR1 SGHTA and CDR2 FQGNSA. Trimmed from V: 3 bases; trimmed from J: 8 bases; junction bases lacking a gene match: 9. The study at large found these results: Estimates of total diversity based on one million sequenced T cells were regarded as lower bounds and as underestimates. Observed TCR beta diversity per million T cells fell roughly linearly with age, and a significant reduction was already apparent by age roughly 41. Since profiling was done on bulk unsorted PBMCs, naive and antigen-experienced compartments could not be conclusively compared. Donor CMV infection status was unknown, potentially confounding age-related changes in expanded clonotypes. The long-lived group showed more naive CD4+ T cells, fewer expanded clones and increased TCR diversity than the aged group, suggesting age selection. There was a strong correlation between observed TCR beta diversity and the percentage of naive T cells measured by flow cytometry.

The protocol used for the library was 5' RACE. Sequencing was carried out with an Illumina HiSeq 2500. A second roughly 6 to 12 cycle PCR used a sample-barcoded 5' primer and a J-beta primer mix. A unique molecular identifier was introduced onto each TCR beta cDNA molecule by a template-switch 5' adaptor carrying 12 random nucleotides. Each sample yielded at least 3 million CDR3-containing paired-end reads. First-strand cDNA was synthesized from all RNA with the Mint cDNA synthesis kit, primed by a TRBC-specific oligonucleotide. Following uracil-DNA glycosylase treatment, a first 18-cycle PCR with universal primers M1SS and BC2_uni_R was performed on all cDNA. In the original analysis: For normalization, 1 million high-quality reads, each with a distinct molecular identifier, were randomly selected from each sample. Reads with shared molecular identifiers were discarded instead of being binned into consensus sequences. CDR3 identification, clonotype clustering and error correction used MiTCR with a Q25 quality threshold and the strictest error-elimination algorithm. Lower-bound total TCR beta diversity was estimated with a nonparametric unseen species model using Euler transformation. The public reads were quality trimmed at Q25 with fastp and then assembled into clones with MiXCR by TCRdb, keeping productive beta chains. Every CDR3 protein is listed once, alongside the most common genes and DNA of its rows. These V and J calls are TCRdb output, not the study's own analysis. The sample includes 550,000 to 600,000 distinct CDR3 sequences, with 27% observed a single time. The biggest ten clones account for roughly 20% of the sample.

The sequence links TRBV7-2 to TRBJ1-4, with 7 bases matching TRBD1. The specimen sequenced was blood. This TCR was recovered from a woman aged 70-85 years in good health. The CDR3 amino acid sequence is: CASSFRRQGGEKLFF. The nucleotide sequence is TGTGCCAGCAGCTTCCGACGACAGGGAGGGGAAAAACTGTTTTTT.